This TCR beta chain originates from a study of human T cells and chemical hapten exposure. Study background: Yields of TCR per sample differed, chiefly owing to small differences in pooled library volume. General study points: Among TCRs, those above 1 in 1000 frequency were unaffected by DPC sensitization.

Described time point: healthy volunteer bleed at 6 weeks. Whole blood that had not been fractionated was the source of extracted total RNA. The CDR3 has 12 amino acids. Remarks on this clonotype: Its antigen is unknown. One end of the junction is discordant with germline, which a read error may explain.

Attachment of unique molecular identifiers to individual cDNA molecules was performed in the library. Authors' data handling: Per sample, the median was 95,638 TCRs, with values from approximately 25,000 to 650,000. TCRdb ran MiXCR on the RACE reads and lists one entry per CDR3 protein. These V and J calls are TCRdb output, not the study's own analysis. This sample has 60,000 to 90,000 distinct CDR3 sequences; 8.5% to 10% occur once, and the top ten carry about 1.5%. The chain combines TRBV12-3 or TRBV12-4 with TRBJ2-3; 8 bases match TRBD1. The source material was whole blood. The TCR sequence derives from a female donor in good health. Some clones in this sample may be carry-over from other donors' samples. The CDR3 protein is CASSRTGGPENF. As DNA, the CDR3 is TGTGCCAGCAGCCGAACAGGGGGGCCGGAGAATTTT.